These T cell receptor beta chains were read from a single sample in a study of post-analysis software for immune sequencing data. MiXCR was run by TCRdb on the PCR reads, yielding one entry per CDR3 protein. The sample records approximately 730,000 distinct CDR3 sequences, 46% being singletons. Sequencing was carried out using blood. The receptors derive from a girl between 10 and 17 years old with multiple sclerosis. Each CDR3 is given without its conserved first and last residue. D genes are given only for firm matches.

cdr3_aa,j_call,d_call,v_call
ASSFSPRSYGYT,TRBJ1-2,.,TRBV7-2
SSAASVQSSYDEQF,TRBJ2-1,.,TRBV29-1
ASSVVEGLAGDTDTQY,TRBJ2-3,TRBD2,TRBV9
AWSPGGSGYT,TRBJ1-2,TRBD1,TRBV30
AISDFRGREETQY,TRBJ2-5,.,TRBV10-3
SVLWGWPENEKLF,TRBJ1-4,.,TRBV29-1
ASSRDRGDWETQY,TRBJ2-5,TRBD1,TRBV28
ASSPGGAGNTEAF,TRBJ1-1,.,TRBV7-9
ASSLVSGSRGEQY,.,TRBD2,TRBV7-9
ASSYGTGAQETQY,TRBJ2-5,TRBD1,TRBV6-2/TRBV6-3
ASSLALAGTQEQY,TRBJ2-4,TRBD2,TRBV7-2
SARGWLENNEQF,TRBJ2-1,.,TRBV20-1
ASSVEPSPSTDTQY,TRBJ2-3,.,TRBV9
ASSWELAGGDEQF,TRBJ2-1,TRBD2,TRBV5-1
SVGGELADYNEQF,TRBJ2-1,TRBD2,TRBV29-1
ASSWQGSKAYEQY,TRBJ2-7,.,TRBV13
ASSVRLADTEQY,TRBJ2-7,TRBD2,TRBV9
SARDPEATEQF,TRBJ2-1,.,TRBV20-1
ASSQDRAGGRDTQY,TRBJ2-3,TRBD2,TRBV4-3
ASSWGGTTYGYT,TRBJ1-2,.,TRBV12-3/TRBV12-4
SAPALAGRTDTQY,TRBJ2-3,TRBD2,TRBV20-1
ASSLGPGDSYNEQF,TRBJ2-1,.,TRBV5-1